This entry lists 32 T cell receptor beta chains sequenced from one sample in a study of blood T cell repertoires in COVID-19. Some clones are missing from TCRdb's copy, which holds only in-frame ones; the method was immunoSEQ multiplex PCR. The sample has some 260,000 clones, 70% to 90% seen once. Sequenced: PBMCs or T cells enriched from blood (not recorded which). The receptors originated from a middle-aged man who had recovered from COVID-19.

The chain has TRBV11-1 and TRBJ2-5; TRBD2 matches at 9 bases. CDR1 and CDR2 (germline): SGHAT, FQDESV (reference sequence). This CDR3 has 16 amino acids. J was trimmed by 5 bases and V by 4 bases; bases with no gene match: 11. CDR3 nucleotide sequence: TGTGCCAGCAGCTCCGCTGGCGGGGGGGCTAGGGAGACCCAGTACTTC. Its protein product is CASSSAGGGARETQYF.

The V call is TRBV28, the J call TRBJ2-7; 8 bases line up with TRBD1. This CDR3 has 15 amino acids. The germline gives CDR1 MDHEN, CDR2 SYDVKM. Losses at the gene ends were 5 bases for V and 5 bases for J; bases not matched to a gene: 11. CDR3 amino acids: CASSQPGQAANEQYF. In DNA, the CDR3 is TGTGCCAGCAGTCAACCGGGACAGGCGGCCAACGAGCAGTACTTC.

This chain connects TRBV19 to TRBJ1-4, with 7 bases identical to TRBD1. CDR3 length: 16 amino acids. V was clipped by 5 bases and J by 2 bases; unmatched bases: 8. CDR1 and CDR2 from the germline V gene are LNHDA and SQIVND (reference sequence). The CDR3 loop is CASSPQGPWTNEKLFF. In DNA form, the CDR3 reads TGTGCCAGTAGTCCACAGGGGCCGTGGACTAATGAAAAACTGTTTTTT.

The rearrangement joins TRBV4-1 to TRBJ2-7; 7 positions agree with TRBD2. V was pared by 1 base and J by 6 bases, with 12 bases of the junction left unmatched. Germline CDR1 MGHRA, CDR2 YSYEKL. CDR3 length: 16 residues. The CDR3 DNA is TGCGCCAGCAGCCAAGTTTACGGGACTACTGTAGTCGAGCAGTACTTC. Translated, it gives CASSQVYGTTVVEQYF.

This sequence joins TRBV9 and TRBJ2-7; D is possibly TRBD1 (6 bases). Per the germline V gene, CDR1 is SGDLS and CDR2 is YYNGEE. The length of the CDR3 is 16 residues. Trimming shortened V by 4 bases and J by 6 bases, and 23 bases separated the two germline ends. The CDR3 nucleotides are TGTGCCAGCAGCTCCACCGGGACACCGGTAGCTTCCGAGCAGTACTTC. Translated: CASSSTGTPVASEQYF. The whole variable domain, remainder taken from reference TRBV9 and TRBJ2-7, is DSGVTQTPKHLITATGQRVTLRCSPRSGDLSVYWYQQSLDQGLQFLIQYYNGEERAKGNILERFSAQQFPDLHSELNLSSLELGDSALYFCASSSTGTPVASEQYFGPGTRLTVT.

The CDR3: CASRRQGGDGNTIYF. CDR3 DNA: TGTGCCAGCAGAAGACAGGGGGGAGATGGAAACACCATATATTTT. The J gene is TRBJ1-3, the V gene TRBV2, with 9 bases aligning to TRBD1. In germline, CDR1 is SNHLY, CDR2 FYNNEI. The CDR3 totals 15 residues. Losses at the gene ends were 6 bases for V and 3 bases for J; bases not matched to a gene: 6.

CDR3 region: CASSQGPLEGAGETQYF. DNA of the CDR3: TGTGCCAGCAGCCAAGGACCCCTCGAGGGGGCGGGGGAGACCCAGTACTTC. The chain carries TRBV4-2 and TRBJ2-5; TRBD1 might be the D (7 bases). The germline gives CDR1 LGHNA, CDR2 YNFKEQ. This CDR3 spans 17 amino acids. Trimming cost V 1 base and J 5 bases, with 20 bases left between them.

The V and J genes are TRBV28 and TRBJ2-1, with D possibly matching TRBD2 (5 bases). The CDR3 consists of 16 residues. V was shortened by 1 base and J by 7 bases, with 17 bases between the two germline ends. Germline assignment: CDR1 MDHEN and CDR2 SYDVKM. CDR3 sequence reads: CASSLFAGESWNEQFF. CDR3 coding DNA: TGTGCCAGCAGTTTATTCGCCGGGGAGAGTTGGAATGAGCAGTTCTTC.

The V call is TRBV10-3, the J call TRBJ1-1; maybe TRBD1 (5 bases). The V and J ends lost 6 bases and 1 base respectively, with 12 bases between them. Germline V lookup: CDR1 ENHRY, CDR2 SYGVKD. The CDR3 runs 14 residues. The CDR3 protein is CAISSGRGNTEAFF. CDR3 nucleotides: TGTGCCATCAGCTCCGGGAGGGGGAACACTGAAGCTTTCTTT.

The V gene is TRBV19, the J gene TRBJ1-1; D not resolved. The CDR3 contains 14 residues. From germline, CDR1 is LNHDA and CDR2 SQIVND (reference sequence). Between the trimmed V and J ends, which lost 7 bases and 2 bases, there was a span of 14 bases. CDR3: CASIPGAGNTEAFF. CDR3 coding DNA: TGTGCCAGTATCCCAGGAGCGGGCAACACTGAAGCTTTCTTT.

The gene calls are TRBV27 and TRBJ1-2; 7 bases agree with TRBD1. Germline V gene data show CDR1 as MNHEY and CDR2 as SMNVEV (reference sequence). CDR3 length: 16 amino acids. V shed 5 bases and J 8 bases; nucleotides not matched to a gene: 17. This CDR3 reads CASSPLDRVVYSGYTF. The DNA of the CDR3 is TGTGCCAGCAGTCCCCTAGACAGGGTTGTATATTCCGGCTACACCTTC.

This clone occurred a few times. The chain employs TRBV28 and TRBJ2-7, with a tentative D call TRBD2 (5 bases). V shed 7 bases and J shed 0 bases, with 19 bases lying between them. Germline lookup yields CDR1 MDHEN and CDR2 SYDVKM. This CDR3 region has 16 residues. CDR3: CASTSPQRIYSYEQYF. CDR3 DNA: TGTGCCAGCACTTCCCCCCAGCGGATATACTCCTACGAGCAGTACTTC.

This clone was detected only a few times. At the DNA level, this CDR3 is encoded by other sequences in the same sample as well. The CDR3 sequence is CASSPGLAGSYNEQFF. CDR3 DNA sequence: TGCGCCAGCTCTCCTGGACTAGCGGGAAGCTACAATGAGCAGTTCTTC. This sequence joins TRBV5-1 and TRBJ2-1; the match to TRBD2 covers 12 bases. The CDR3 is 16 residues long. Germline V CDR1 and CDR2: SGHRS, YFSETQ. V lost 7 bases and J lost 3; bases outside the gene matches: 8.

This clone was recorded once. This chain uses TRBV10-3 with TRBJ2-5; 9 nucleotides match TRBD1. The CDR3 totals 15 residues. Germline CDR1 reads ENHRY; CDR2 reads SYGVKD. J gave up 5 bases and V 5 bases, and 9 bases lay outside the gene matches. The CDR3 here is CAISQRDRAQETQYF. CDR3 nucleotides: TGTGCCATCAGTCAACGGGACAGGGCTCAGGAGACCCAGTACTTC.

The rearrangement uses TRBV15 and TRBJ2-1, with 9 bases fitting TRBD2. The germline V gene has CDR1 LNHNV and CDR2 YYDKDF (reference sequence). CDR3 length: 16 residues. V dropped 5 bases and J dropped 2; count of bases not matched to a gene: 7. CDR3 bases: TGTGCCACCAGCCCCTTGGGCGGGGGGGCCTACAATGAGCAGTTCTTC. Translating it yields CATSPLGGGAYNEQFF.

The chain employs TRBV5-6 and TRBJ1-2, with a possible D match to TRBD1 (5 bases). This CDR3 contains 16 residues. V gave up 0 bases and J gave up 8 bases, with 20 bases separating them. Germline CDR1 is SGHDT and CDR2 is YYEEEE. CDR3 coding DNA: TGTGCCAGCAGCTTGGTTGGAGCAGGGTCGGAGAGAGGCTACACCTTC. It is translated as CASSLVGAGSERGYTF.

The chain has TRBV10-3 and TRBJ1-4; tentative D call: TRBD1 (5 bases). CDR1 ENHRY and CDR2 SYGVKD come from the germline V gene. There are 14 residues in the CDR3. The germline V and J ends were trimmed by 2 bases and 8 bases, with 12 bases remaining between them. The DNA of the CDR3 is TGTGCCATCAGTGAGGGCGGGGCGGGGGAAAAACTGTTTTTT. Translating gives CAISEGGAGEKLFF.

The rearrangement uses TRBV28 and TRBJ1-2, with a tentative D call TRBD1 (5 bases). Per the germline V gene, CDR1 is MDHEN and CDR2 is SYDVKM. V dropped 1 base and J dropped 6 bases, with 12 bases sitting between them. The CDR3 extends over 14 amino acids. The CDR3 DNA sequence: TGTGCCAGCAGTTTATCCCAAGCGGGGGATGGCTACACCTTC. Amino acids: CASSLSQAGDGYTF.

The chain has TRBV7-8 and TRBJ1-5; 10 bases fit TRBD1. J was trimmed by 3 bases and V by 3 bases; bases with no gene match: 8. Germline V gene data show CDR1 as SGHVS and CDR2 as FQNEAQ. This CDR3 is built from 17 residues. The CDR3: CASSFIAGTGDNQPQHF. DNA for the CDR3: TGTGCCAGCAGCTTTATTGCGGGGACAGGGGACAATCAGCCCCAGCATTTT.

This rearrangement joins TRBV6-5 to TRBJ1-6; TRBD1 agrees at 8 bases. This CDR3 contains 13 residues. V lost 11 bases, J lost 7 bases, and 7 bases stayed unmatched. CDR1 MNHEY and CDR2 SVGAGI come from the germline V gene. CDR3 in DNA: TGTGCCTTTACCACAGGGGGGAATTCACCCCTCCACTTT. Translation: CAFTTGGNSPLHF.

The V and J genes are TRBV7-9 and TRBJ2-1, with TRBD1 as a possible D gene (5 bases). This CDR3 spans 15 amino acids. Germline CDR1 SEHNR, CDR2 FQNEAQ (reference sequence). Trimming took 7 bases from V and 0 from J, leaving 13 bases between them. The DNA for the CDR3 is TGTGCCAGCACCCAACAGGAATTCTCCTACAATGAGCAGTTCTTC. It is translated as CASTQQEFSYNEQFF.

The V call is TRBV19, the J call TRBJ1-5, with TRBD1 identical over 12 bases. Germline lookup yields CDR1 LNHDA and CDR2 SQIVND (reference sequence). V trimming: 5 bases; J trimming: 6 bases; junction bases outside the gene matches: 8. This CDR3 contains 16 residues. In nucleotides, the CDR3 is TGTGCCAGTAGTGTGGGGACAGGGGGCGGTGGTCAGCCCCAGCATTTT. Amino acid sequence: CASSVGTGGGGQPQHF.

This CDR3 reads CASSLLGTSGSYEQYF. CDR3 in DNA: TGTGCCAGCAGTTTATTGGGGACTAGCGGGAGCTACGAGCAGTACTTC. The chain joins TRBV27 to TRBJ2-7, with 14 positions matching TRBD2. Germline CDR1 reads MNHEY; CDR2 reads SMNVEV (reference sequence). This CDR3 has 16 residues. V was pared by 1 base and J by 3 bases, with 2 bases of the junction left unmatched.

In this sample, this clone turned up a few times. The chain uses TRBV28 and TRBJ1-1, with D uncertain. Germline V gene lookup returns CDR1 MDHEN and CDR2 SYDVKM. This CDR3 spans 14 amino acids. With 4 bases removed from V and 6 bases from J, the gap between germline ends came to 15 bases. CDR3 amino acids: CASSSTRGSPEAFF. CDR3 coding DNA: TGTGCCAGCAGTTCCACCCGGGGTTCGCCTGAAGCTTTCTTT.

This clone has just one count. The V gene is TRBV6-5, the J gene TRBJ2-7; 10 bases are shared with TRBD1. The length of the CDR3 is 14 residues. V was pared by 6 bases and J by 6 bases, with 8 bases of the junction left unmatched. Germline CDR1 MNHEY, CDR2 SVGAGI. CDR3 sequence reads: CASSRQGAVAEQYF. CDR3 coding DNA: TGTGCCAGCAGCCGACAGGGGGCGGTTGCCGAGCAGTACTTC.

This rearrangement joins TRBV30 to TRBJ1-2; TRBD1 agrees at 7 bases. Germline V gene sequence: CDR1 GTSNPN, CDR2 SVGIG (reference sequence). V shed 2 bases, J shed 8 bases, and the junction held 8 bases outside the gene matches. CDR3 size: 13 residues. The CDR3 nucleotides are TGTGCCTGGAGTCTTATAGGGGGCTTCGGCTACACCTTC. Its translation is CAWSLIGGFGYTF.

This clone was counted once. J is TRBJ2-3 and V is TRBV7-2, with TRBD2 identical over 8 bases. The V gene's germline CDR1 is SGHTA and CDR2 FQGNSA. Trimming took 3 bases from V and 6 from J; bases not matched to a gene: 14. This CDR3 contains 17 residues. The CDR3 DNA sequence: TGTGCCAGCAGCTTCATATCCGGGACTAGTTCATTTGATACGCAGTATTTT. Translated, it gives CASSFISGTSSFDTQYF.

The chain is built from TRBV19 and TRBJ2-7; no clear D gene. CDR1 and CDR2 (germline): LNHDA, SQIVND (reference sequence). Trimming left V 3 bases short and J 0 bases short, with 12 bases between. The CDR3 is made up of 15 amino acids. As DNA, the CDR3 is TGTGCCAGTAGTATGACGACTGTCATCTCCTACGAGCAGTACTTC. Protein sequence: CASSMTTVISYEQYF.

This clone was found once. The rearrangement links TRBV28 to TRBJ1-2; TRBD1 matches 7 bases. CDR1 is MDHEN and CDR2 is SYDVKM in the germline V gene. This CDR3 is built from 11 residues. Germline trimming cut 5 bases from V and 8 bases from J; bases unmatched to any gene: 2. CDR3 coding DNA: TGTGCCAGCAGTCAGGGGGTGGGCTACACCTTC. It translates to CASSQGVGYTF.

The rearrangement joins TRBV28 to TRBJ2-7; 8 nucleotides agree with TRBD2. CDR3 size: 15 residues. Looked up from germline, CDR1 is MDHEN and CDR2 is SYDVKM. The junction had 8 bases not matched to a gene; V was cut back by 5 bases and J by 2 bases. CDR3 DNA sequence: TGTGCCAGCAGTCCATATAGCGGGGCGCCCTACGAGCAGTACTTC. Encoded protein: CASSPYSGAPYEQYF.

The rearrangement joins TRBV19 to TRBJ1-1; 7 bases match TRBD1. CDR3 length: 14 amino acids. Germline V gives CDR1 LNHDA, CDR2 SQIVND (reference sequence). V gave up 2 bases and J gave up 4 bases; unmatched junction bases: 4. CDR3: CASSIRRDSTEAFF. The CDR3 region has the DNA TGTGCCAGTAGTATAAGGAGGGACAGCACTGAAGCTTTCTTT.

V is TRBV7-9 and J is TRBJ1-4; unclear D gene. The V end was cut by 1 base, the J end by 8 bases, with 8 bases between. Per germline, CDR1 SEHNR and CDR2 FQNEAQ (reference sequence). The CDR3 totals 13 residues. The CDR3 DNA follows: TGTGCCAGCAGCTTAGGGGCAGTGGAAAAACTGTTTTTT. Its translation is CASSLGAVEKLFF.